The present T cell receptor beta chain was sequenced within a study of blood T cell repertoires in COVID-19. About the study: Specimens from acute and convalescent COVID-19 originated in the United States, Italy and Spain. T cells, B-cell-depleted T cells, or PBMCs supplied cDNA or gDNA.

Trimming cost V 3 bases and J 3 bases, with 5 bases left between them. There are 12 residues in the CDR3. CDR1 is SGHNT, CDR2 YENEEA, per germline. Sequenced by immunoSEQ multiplex PCR; TCRdb stores in-frame clones only, minus some. Among hundreds of thousands of clones listed, approximately 83% were seen once. Specimen: peripheral blood. The origin of this receptor is a woman in her twenties or thirties who had recovered from COVID-19. The V gene is TRBV11-3, the J gene TRBJ2-5, with no clear D. The CDR3 DNA is TGTGCCAGCAGCTTCGGAGAAGAGACCCAGTACTTC. Translated, it gives CASSFGEETQYF. Filled out from reference TRBV11-3 and TRBJ2-5, the complete variable domain reads EAGVVQSPRYKIIEKKQPVAFWCNPISGHNTLYWYLQNLGQGPELLIRYENEEAVDDSQLPKDRFSAERLKGVDSTLKIQPAELGDSAVYLCASSFGEETQYFGPGTRLLVL.